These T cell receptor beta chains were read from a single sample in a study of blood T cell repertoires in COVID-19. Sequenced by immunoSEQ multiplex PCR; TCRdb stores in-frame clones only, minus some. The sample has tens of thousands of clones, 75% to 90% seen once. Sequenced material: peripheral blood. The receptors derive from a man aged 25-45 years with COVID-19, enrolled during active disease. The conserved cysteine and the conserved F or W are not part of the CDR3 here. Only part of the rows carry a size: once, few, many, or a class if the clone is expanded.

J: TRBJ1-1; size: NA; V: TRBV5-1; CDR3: ASSLDRSEAF
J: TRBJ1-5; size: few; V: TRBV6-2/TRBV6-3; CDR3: ASSFLFRGPNQPQH
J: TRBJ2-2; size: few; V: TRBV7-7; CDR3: ASALDREGELF
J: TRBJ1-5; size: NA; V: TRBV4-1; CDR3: ASSQEGANQPQH
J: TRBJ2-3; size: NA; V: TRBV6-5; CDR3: ASTDDSPSTDTQY
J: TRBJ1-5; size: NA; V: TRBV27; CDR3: ASGKSGQVNQPQH
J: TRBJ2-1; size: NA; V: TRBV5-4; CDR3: ASSLASSGRANEQF
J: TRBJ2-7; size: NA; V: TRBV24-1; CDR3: ATHGGFEY
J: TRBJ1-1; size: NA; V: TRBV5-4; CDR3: ASTPSGTGGYWGEAF
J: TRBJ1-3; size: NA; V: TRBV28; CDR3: ASITDRGGNTIY
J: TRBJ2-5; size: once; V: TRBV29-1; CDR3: SVGPTGNRGETQY
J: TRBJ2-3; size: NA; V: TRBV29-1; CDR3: SERLAGGNTDTQY
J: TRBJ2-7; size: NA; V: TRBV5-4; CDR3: ASSSGSIGYEQY
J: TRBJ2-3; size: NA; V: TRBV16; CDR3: ASSPYTDTQY
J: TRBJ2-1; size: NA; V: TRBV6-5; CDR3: ASSQTEGNEQF
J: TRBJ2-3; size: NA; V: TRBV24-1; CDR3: ATSVSGTSTYLGTDTQY
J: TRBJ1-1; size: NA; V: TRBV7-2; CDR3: ASSLQGGNTEAF
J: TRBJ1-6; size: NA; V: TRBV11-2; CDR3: ASSFYPGQQYNSPLH
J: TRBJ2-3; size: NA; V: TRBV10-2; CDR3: ARGGEELTDTQY
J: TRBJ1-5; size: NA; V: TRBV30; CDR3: AWSLNTNQPQH
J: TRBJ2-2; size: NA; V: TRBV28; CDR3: ASMKETTNTGELF
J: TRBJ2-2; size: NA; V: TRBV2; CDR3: ASLTEFFGGELF
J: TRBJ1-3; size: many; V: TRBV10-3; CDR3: AISGGTGAISGNTIY
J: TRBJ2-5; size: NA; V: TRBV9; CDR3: ASSGPRETQY
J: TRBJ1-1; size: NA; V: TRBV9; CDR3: ASSSQYTEAF
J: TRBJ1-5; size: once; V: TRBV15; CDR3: ATSRSTGGGQPQH
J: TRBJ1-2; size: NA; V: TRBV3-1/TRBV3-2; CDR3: ASSQGTVGGYT
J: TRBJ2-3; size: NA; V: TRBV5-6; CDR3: ASSLGTSGSLTDTQY
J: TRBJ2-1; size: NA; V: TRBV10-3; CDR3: AISESGLASNEQF
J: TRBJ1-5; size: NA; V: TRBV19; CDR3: ASSPSGGSNQPQH
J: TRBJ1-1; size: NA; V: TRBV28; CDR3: ASSLLRANTEAF
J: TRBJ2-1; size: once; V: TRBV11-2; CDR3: ASSLGLAANNEQF
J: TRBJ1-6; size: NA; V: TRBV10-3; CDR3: AISPTRTTGGIWRGSPLH
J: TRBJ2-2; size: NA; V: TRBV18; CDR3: ASSPRRSNTGELF
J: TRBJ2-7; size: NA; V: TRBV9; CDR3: ASSPGSTYEQY
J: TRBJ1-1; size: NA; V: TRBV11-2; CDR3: ASSLGGRGNTEAF
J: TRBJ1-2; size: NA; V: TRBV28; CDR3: ASSTAGNYGYT
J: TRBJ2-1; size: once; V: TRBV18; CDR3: ASSLQREGNEQF
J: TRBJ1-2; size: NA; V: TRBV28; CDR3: ASTPTALYGYT
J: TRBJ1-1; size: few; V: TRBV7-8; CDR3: ASSLVGGGTEAF
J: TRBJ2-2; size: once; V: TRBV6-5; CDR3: ASSHSRTGELF
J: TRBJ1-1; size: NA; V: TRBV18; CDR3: ASSPSRDRASEAF
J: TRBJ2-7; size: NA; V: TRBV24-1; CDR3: ATSDPTGTHIYEQY
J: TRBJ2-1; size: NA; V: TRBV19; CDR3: ASSSSGSAYNEQF
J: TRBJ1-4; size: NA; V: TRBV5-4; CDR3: ASSSPGQGSTNEKLF
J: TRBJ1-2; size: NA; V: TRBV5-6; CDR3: ASSWGRFQRGYGYT
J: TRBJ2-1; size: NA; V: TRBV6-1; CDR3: ASRELASSSYNEQF
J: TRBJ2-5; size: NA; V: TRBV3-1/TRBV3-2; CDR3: ASSLSTLVPGTQY
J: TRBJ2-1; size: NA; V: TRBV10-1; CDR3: ASSEFRVSNEQF